These 19 T cell receptor beta chains were sequenced from one sample in a study of CD4 T cells in relation to SARS-CoV-2 and coronaviruses. The assay was immunoSEQ multiplex PCR, and TCRdb's table has in-frame clones only and misses some. The sample includes some 11,000 clones, around 68% of them seen just once. These receptors have no known antigen. The unexposed donors gave CD4+ T cells in about 2010-2019, prior to COVID-19. After about ten days of culture, CD4+ T cells were isolated. The sample consisted of CD4+ T cells from PBMCs, cultured in vitro. Receptors originate from a human donor in good health.

The chain has TRBV29-1 and TRBJ2-3; 10 bases line up with TRBD2. The CDR3 has 15 residues. Germline CDR1 is SQVTM and CDR2 is ANQGSEA. The junction had 8 bases not matched to a gene; V was cut back by 6 bases and J by 2 bases. The CDR3 spells CSVLIAGGHTDTQYF. The CDR3 coding sequence is TGCAGCGTACTGATAGCGGGGGGCCACACAGATACGCAGTATTTT.

The chain uses TRBV6-1 and TRBJ1-2; D is possibly TRBD1 (5 bases). Trimming took 3 bases from V and 6 from J, leaving 17 bases between them. The CDR3 length is 15 residues. Germline V lookup: CDR1 MNHNS, CDR2 SASEGT. CDR3 DNA sequence: TGTGCCAGCAGTGACCGACGGGCAGGGTGGGATGGCTACACCTTC. Translation: CASSDRRAGWDGYTF.

The rearrangement uses TRBV11-3 and TRBJ2-5; D is possibly TRBD2 (6 bases). There are 15 residues in the CDR3. The V gene lost 1 base and the J gene lost 2 bases, with 11 bases spanning the gap. The V gene's germline CDR1 is SGHNT and CDR2 YENEEA. The CDR3 nucleotides are TGTGCCAGCAGCTTAGGGCAGGGACTTCAAGAGACCCAGTACTTC. Its translation: CASSLGQGLQETQYF. Full variable domain (rest looked up from reference TRBV11-3 and TRBJ2-5): EAGVVQSPRYKIIEKKQPVAFWCNPISGHNTLYWYLQNLGQGPELLIRYENEEAVDDSQLPKDRFSAERLKGVDSTLKIQPAELGDSAVYLCASSLGQGLQETQYFGPGTRLLVL.

This CDR3 reads CATRREATEAFF. The DNA for the CDR3 is TGTGCCACCCGGCGGGAGGCGACTGAAGCTTTCTTT. This sequence joins TRBV10-3 and TRBJ1-1; D not certain. This CDR3 has 12 amino acids. V lost 10 bases and J lost 5, with 14 bases in between. Germline V CDR1 and CDR2: ENHRY, SYGVKD.

The rearrangement links TRBV7-9 to TRBJ2-1; D is undetermined. The CDR3 is 14 residues long. The ends were cut back, 4 bases at V and 0 bases at J, with 7 bases in the middle. Germline CDR1 SEHNR, CDR2 FQNEAQ (reference sequence). CDR3: CASSSWNSYNEQFF. CDR3 bases: TGTGCCAGCAGCTCCTGGAACTCCTACAATGAGCAGTTCTTC.

As to this clone: Its ends do not fully match the called genes, so a read error is possible. V and J are TRBV6-6 and TRBJ2-7; D uncertain. The V gene's germline CDR1 is MNHNY and CDR2 SVGAGI (reference sequence). The CDR3 has 11 residues. The CDR3 sequence is CASSYKTDVDF. The DNA for the CDR3 is TGTGCCAGCAGTTACAAGACGGACGTAGACTTC.

The V call is TRBV19, the J call TRBJ1-1; no definite D call. Trimming removed 5 bases at V and 4 bases at J, with 11 bases between. The CDR3 is 13 amino acids. Germline V CDR1 and CDR2: LNHDA, SQIVND (reference sequence). DNA of the CDR3: TGTGCCAGTAGTGGCCAGGTCGGCACTGAAGCTTTCTTT. Its protein product is CASSGQVGTEAFF.

The chain is built from TRBV19 and TRBJ2-7, with 7 bases identical to TRBD2. The trim removed 4 bases at V and 4 bases at J, leaving 10 bases unmatched. CDR3 length: 15 amino acids. CDR1 is LNHDA and CDR2 is SQIVND in the germline V gene (reference sequence). This chain's CDR3 is CASSTYLAEAYEQYF. CDR3 sequence (DNA): TGTGCCAGTAGTACCTATCTAGCGGAGGCTTACGAGCAGTACTTC.

The chain uses TRBV7-2 and TRBJ1-2; tentatively, D is TRBD1 (6 bases). The CDR3 extends over 14 amino acids. Looked up from germline, CDR1 is SGHTA and CDR2 is FQGNSA. Trimming shortened V by 5 bases and J by 6 bases, and 16 bases separated the two germline ends. This CDR3 reads CASSVTQGENGYTF. CDR3 nucleotides: TGTGCCAGCAGCGTAACACAGGGAGAAAATGGCTACACCTTC.

The CDR3 sequence is CASSLLQQGASTGELFF. DNA for the CDR3: TGTGCCAGCAGTTTACTCCAACAGGGGGCGAGCACCGGGGAGCTGTTTTTT. The chain couples TRBV28 to TRBJ2-2, with 9 bases lining up with TRBD1. The CDR3 has 17 residues. After removal of 2 bases from V and 4 bases from J, the junction contained 8 bases not matched to a gene. In germline, CDR1 is MDHEN, CDR2 SYDVKM.

V is TRBV12-3 or TRBV12-4 and J is TRBJ1-2; weak D call: TRBD1 (5 bases). Trimming cost V 6 bases and J 8 bases, with 16 bases left between them. This CDR3 is 13 amino acids long. The CDR3 is CASSTAKEGGYTF. CDR3 bases: TGTGCCAGCAGCACCGCTAAGGAGGGGGGCTACACCTTC.

This clone was seen more than once but under ten times. The V gene is TRBV4-1, the J gene TRBJ1-5; D gene ambiguous. Germline CDR1 and CDR2: MGHRA and YSYEKL. This CDR3 contains 14 residues. V lost 1 base and J lost 7, with 11 bases in between. DNA of the CDR3: TGCGCCAGCAGCCAAGTGACGGGGAACCAGCCCCAGCATTTT. This translates into CASSQVTGNQPQHF.

For this clone: This same CDR3 is encoded by further DNA sequences in the sample. The chain couples TRBV3-1 (or the pseudogene TRBV3-2) to TRBJ2-5; D remains unclear. The germline V gene encodes CDR1 LGHDT and CDR2 YNNKEL (reference sequence). V was trimmed by 1 base and J by 1 base, leaving 4 bases between them. This CDR3 comprises 13 residues. CDR3 in amino acids: CASSQGGQETQYF. The CDR3 DNA reads as TGTGCCAGCAGCCAAGGGGGCCAAGAGACCCAGTACTTC.

This clone appeared once. The chain links TRBV24-1 to TRBJ1-2; D is perhaps TRBD1 (6 bases). V was trimmed by 5 bases and J by 8 bases, leaving 14 bases between them. CDR3 length: 13 amino acids. Germline values: CDR1 KGHDR, CDR2 SFDVKD. CDR3 bases: TGTGCCACCAGTGCGGGGAGGGGGGACGGCTACACCTTC. Protein product: CATSAGRGDGYTF.

The chain recombines TRBV5-1 with TRBJ2-5, with D possibly being TRBD2 (6 bases). V lost 4 bases to trimming and J lost 2 bases, with 15 bases between them. The CDR3 totals 15 residues. Germline-derived CDR1 and CDR2 are SGHRS and YFSETQ. CDR3 amino acids: CASSQEGRIQETQYF. For the CDR3, the DNA is TGCGCCAGCAGCCAGGAGGGGAGAATTCAAGAGACCCAGTACTTC.

The chain has TRBV5-1 and TRBJ2-5, with D perhaps TRBD2 (5 bases). Germline CDR1 reads SGHRS; CDR2 reads YFSETQ. This CDR3 is 13 amino acids long. Trimming removed 1 base at V and 3 bases at J, with 7 bases between. The CDR3 nucleotides are TGCGCCAGCAGCTTGTTGGGAGAAGAGACCCAGTACTTC. It yields the protein CASSLLGEETQYF.

This chain links TRBV27 with TRBJ1-2, with D possibly TRBD1 on 6 matching bases. CDR1 and CDR2 (germline): MNHEY, SMNVEV (reference sequence). Trimming left V 5 bases short and J 7 bases short, with 14 bases between. The CDR3 runs 13 residues. CDR3 loop: CASSPLDRSGYTF. DNA of the CDR3: TGTGCCAGCAGTCCATTGGACAGATCTGGCTACACCTTC.

The chain employs TRBV3-1 (or the pseudogene TRBV3-2) and TRBJ2-7; D assignment may be TRBD1 or TRBD2 (5 bases each). Germline V gene sequence: CDR1 LGHDT, CDR2 YNNKEL (reference sequence). V shed 0 bases and J shed 5 bases, with 17 bases lying between them. The CDR3 length is 16 residues. DNA of the CDR3: TGTGCCAGCAGCCAAGAGGGGCAGAGGGTAGGCCACGAGCAGTACTTC. Protein: CASSQEGQRVGHEQYF.

The chain combines TRBV7-6 with TRBJ2-1, with D possibly being TRBD1 or TRBD2 (6 bases each). Germline lookup yields CDR1 SGHVS and CDR2 FNYEAQ. This CDR3 has 15 amino acids. Trimming cost V 1 base and J 6 bases, with 13 bases left between them. Here the CDR3 DNA reads TGTGCCAGCAGCTTAGGGGGGGCGAGGTTCAATGAGCAGTTCTTC. This gives the protein CASSLGGARFNEQFF.